The 19 T cell receptor beta chains in this list originate from one sample, sequenced in a study of shared clonotypes between healthy human individuals. Clones were read by immunoSEQ multiplex PCR, and TCRdb kept only the in-frame ones, dropping some. The data hold about 450,000 clones, with about four fifths observed a single time. Sequencing input: PBMCs. The source of these receptors is a woman between 35 and 50 years old in good health. Some clones in this sample may be carry-over from other donors' samples.

The chain has TRBV6-4 and TRBJ1-1; D gene ambiguous. The ends were cut back, 8 bases at V and 1 base at J, with 17 bases in the middle. Germline V gene lookup returns CDR1 MRHNA and CDR2 SNTAGT. The CDR3 is made up of 15 amino acids. The CDR3 sequence: CASAIVAGENTEAFF. The CDR3 coding sequence is TGTGCCAGCGCGATTGTGGCAGGAGAGAACACTGAAGCTTTCTTT.

The chain is built from TRBV30 and TRBJ2-1, with D maybe TRBD2 (5 bases). Germline V lookup: CDR1 GTSNPN, CDR2 SVGIG (reference sequence). There are 16 residues in the CDR3. With 1 base removed from V and 5 bases from J, the gap between germline ends came to 18 bases. DNA for the CDR3: TGTGCCTGGAGTGACCAGTACCGAGGGCTTAACAATGAGCAGTTCTTC. This sequence encodes CAWSDQYRGLNNEQFF.

The V call is TRBV6-6, the J call TRBJ1-1; no clear D. V gave up 0 bases and J gave up 3 bases, with 2 bases separating them. This CDR3 region has 12 residues. Per the germline V gene, CDR1 is MNHNY and CDR2 is SVGAGI (reference sequence). As DNA, the CDR3 is TGTGCCAGCAGTTACTCCTACACTGAAGCTTTCTTT. The encoded protein is CASSYSYTEAFF.

The chain couples TRBV29-1 to TRBJ2-3; possibly TRBD1 for D (5 bases). The CDR3 totals 12 residues. CDR1 is SQVTM, CDR2 ANQGSEA, per germline. Trimming left V 5 bases short and J 4 bases short, with 10 bases between. The CDR3 DNA sequence: TGCAGCGTTTTGCAGGGTTCAGATACGCAGTATTTT. This translates into CSVLQGSDTQYF.

This clone was observed a few times. The chain couples TRBV7-2 to TRBJ2-1; TRBD2 aligns across 9 bases. V shed 4 bases, J shed 2 bases, and the junction held 3 bases outside the gene matches. The CDR3 is made up of 15 amino acids. Germline CDR1 SGHTA, CDR2 FQGNSA. This chain's CDR3 is CASSSSGTTYNEQFF. CDR3 sequence (DNA): TGTGCCAGCAGCTCTAGCGGGACTACCTACAATGAGCAGTTCTTC.

This clone has more than one count but fewer than ten. This CDR3 is CASSPPLASSGELFF. The DNA for the CDR3 is TGTGCCAGCTCACCGCCTCTCGCTTCATCTGGGGAGCTGTTTTTT. The gene calls are TRBV18 and TRBJ2-2; D uncertain. The CDR3 consists of 15 residues. From germline, CDR1 is KGHSH and CDR2 LQKENI. V was cut by 3 bases and J by 8 bases, with 16 bases left in between.

V and J are TRBV4-2 and TRBJ1-5; TRBD1 matches at 9 bases. Trimming removed 0 bases from V and 11 bases from J; junction bases left unmatched: 8. The CDR3 covers 15 residues. Germline V gene data show CDR1 as LGHNA and CDR2 as YNFKEQ. The DNA for the CDR3 is TGTGCCAGCAGCCAAGATTTGGACAGGGGTACCTCCCAGCATTTT. Translating gives CASSQDLDRGTSQHF.

The J gene is TRBJ2-7, the V gene TRBV29-1, with D unclear. CDR1 and CDR2 from the germline V gene are SQVTM and ANQGSEA. The CDR3 runs to 13 residues. Trimming shortened V by 4 bases and J by 4 bases, and 14 bases separated the two germline ends. The CDR3 bases are TGCAGCGTTGGGCAGGACCAAGGGTACGAGCAGTACTTC. Translated: CSVGQDQGYEQYF.

The CDR3 reads CASSPSPGTGQYYGYTF. As DNA, the CDR3 is TGCGCCAGCAGCCCCTCACCAGGGACAGGGCAATACTATGGCTACACCTTC. The V call is TRBV4-1, the J call TRBJ1-2, with 9 bases fitting TRBD1. The CDR3 loop spans 17 amino acids. Germline V gives CDR1 MGHRA, CDR2 YSYEKL. Trimming at V came to 4 bases and at J to 3 bases, leaving 12 bases not matched to a gene.

The chain carries TRBV7-2 and TRBJ2-7, with D unresolved. CDR3 size: 16 residues. Germline V gene data show CDR1 as SGHTA and CDR2 as FQGNSA. Between the trimmed V and J ends, which lost 2 bases and 0 bases, there was a span of 14 bases. This CDR3 reads CASSLNGPLSSYEQYF. CDR3 bases: TGTGCCAGCAGCTTAAATGGGCCCCTGAGCTCCTACGAGCAGTACTTC.

The chain combines TRBV14 with TRBJ2-7, with 10 nucleotides matching TRBD2. There are 16 residues in the CDR3. V dropped 0 bases and J dropped 6; count of bases not matched to a gene: 8. CDR1 and CDR2 from the germline V gene are SGHDN and FVKESK. The chain's CDR3 is CASSQDLGIAGGEQYF. CDR3 nucleotides: TGTGCCAGCAGCCAAGATCTCGGGATAGCGGGGGGCGAGCAGTACTTC.

The rearrangement joins TRBV28 to TRBJ2-1; D unresolved. The ends were cut back, 6 bases at V and 5 bases at J, with 11 bases in the middle. The CDR3 is 13 amino acids. The germline V gene has CDR1 MDHEN and CDR2 SYDVKM. The CDR3 coding sequence is TGTGCCAGCAGCCAGCCGTTAAACAATGAGCAGTTCTTC. It specifies CASSQPLNNEQFF.

V and J are TRBV5-4 and TRBJ2-1; the match to TRBD2 covers 7 bases. The CDR3 spans 17 residues. Germline CDR1 SGHNT, CDR2 YYREEE (reference sequence). V trimming: 4 bases; J trimming: 2 bases; junction bases outside the gene matches: 12. As DNA, the CDR3 is TGTGCCAGCAGCCCGATGAGTCTCGCGGGAGCCTACAATGAGCAGTTCTTC. Translating gives CASSPMSLAGAYNEQFF.

The V call is TRBV18, the J call TRBJ2-2; 7 bases line up with TRBD1. The CDR3 extends over 17 amino acids. The ends lost 2 bases at V and 4 bases at J; junction bases unmatched: 10. From germline, CDR1 is KGHSH and CDR2 LQKENI. This chain's CDR3 is CASSPRQGGESTGELFF. CDR3 DNA: TGTGCCAGCTCACCAAGGCAAGGGGGCGAAAGCACCGGGGAGCTGTTTTTT.

This chain uses TRBV27 with TRBJ2-1; 8 bases map to TRBD2. Germline V gives CDR1 MNHEY, CDR2 SMNVEV (reference sequence). The CDR3 runs to 14 residues. After removal of 3 bases from V and 6 bases from J, the junction contained 4 bases not matched to a gene. The CDR3 region is CASSFGSGSNEQFF. CDR3 bases: TGTGCCAGCAGTTTTGGAAGCGGGAGCAATGAGCAGTTCTTC.

By its share, this clone is medium-sized. The rearrangement joins TRBV5-1 to TRBJ2-7; 7 bases agree with TRBD1. Germline V gives CDR1 SGHRS, CDR2 YFSETQ. J was trimmed by 0 bases and V by 1 base; bases with no gene match: 16. This CDR3 spans 19 amino acids. CDR3 sequence (DNA): TGCGCCAGCAGCTTGTCCCGGGACAGACCATCCTTGGCCTCCTACGAGCAGTACTTC. Protein product: CASSLSRDRPSLASYEQYF.

J is TRBJ2-6 and V is TRBV5-1; tentative D call: TRBD2 (6 bases). Trimming left V 4 bases short and J 0 bases short, with 14 bases between. The CDR3 spans 17 residues. CDR1 SGHRS and CDR2 YFSETQ come from the germline V gene. The CDR3 loop reads CASSAGPSFSGANVLTF. DNA for the CDR3: TGCGCCAGCAGCGCGGGACCTTCCTTCTCTGGGGCCAACGTCCTGACTTTC.

The genes are TRBV28 and TRBJ2-7; D perhaps matches TRBD2 (6 bases). Trimming shortened V by 5 bases and J by 3 bases, and 14 bases separated the two germline ends. The germline V gene has CDR1 MDHEN and CDR2 SYDVKM. The CDR3 has 14 residues. CDR3 sequence: CASSPGRTIYEQYF. The CDR3 DNA reads as TGTGCCAGCAGTCCGGGACGGACTATCTACGAGCAGTACTTC.

Written as DNA, the CDR3 is TGTGCCAGCAGCTTCAGGGGAAGTGCCGGGGAGCTGTTTTTT. As protein: CASSFRGSAGELFF. V gene TRBV11-3 combines with J gene TRBJ2-2; D perhaps matches TRBD1 (6 bases). Trimming left V 3 bases short and J 6 bases short, with 11 bases between. The CDR3 covers 14 residues. Germline lookup yields CDR1 SGHNT and CDR2 YENEEA.